Listed here are 18 T cell receptor beta chains from one sample, sequenced in a study of T cells in Graves' hyperthyroidism and ophthalmopathy. TCR beta CDR3 regions were amplified from RNA. TCR CDR3 underwent first-round RT-PCR with the HTBI primer set. Each CDR3 protein gets one entry after TCRdb re-called the multiplex PCR reads with MiXCR. This table holds 480,000 or so distinct CDR3 sequences, approximately 15% found once. Sequencing input: blood. All receptors come from a young woman with Graves' hyperthyroidism.

This clonotype was picked up many times. This chain uses TRBV10-3 with TRBJ1-2; no clear D. CDR3 length: 15 amino acids. V lost 11 bases, J lost 1 base, and 20 bases lay in between. The germline V gene encodes CDR1 ENHRY and CDR2 SYGVKD. The CDR3 sequence is CASKPFSSVNYGYTF. The CDR3 DNA follows: TGTGCCTCAAAGCCATTTTCTTCGGTTAACTATGGCTACACCTTC.

This clonotype occurred a few times. This rearrangement joins TRBV27 to TRBJ2-3; 9 nucleotides match TRBD2. Trimming removed 4 bases from V and 2 bases from J; junction bases left unmatched: 4. Germline CDR1 MNHEY, CDR2 SMNVEV (reference sequence). The CDR3 is made up of 15 amino acids. The CDR3 loop is CASSWAGGTTDTQYF. CDR3 DNA: TGTGCCAGCAGTTGGGCGGGAGGGACCACAGATACGCAGTATTTT.

To note about this clonotype: It may be a read error: a sequence one base away is much more abundant. The rearrangement joins TRBV7-3 to TRBJ1-1, with 8 nucleotides matching TRBD1. Germline V gene data show CDR1 as SGHTA and CDR2 as FQGTGA. The CDR3 totals 15 residues. After removal of 3 bases from V and 7 bases from J, the junction contained 10 bases not matched to a gene. This CDR3 is CASSLQGAGGSEAFF. CDR3 nucleotide sequence: TGTGCCAGCAGCTTGCAGGGGGCGGGTGGCAGTGAAGCTTTCTTT. The full variable domain, its missing parts supplied by reference TRBV7-3 and TRBJ1-1, is GAGVSQTPSNKVTEKGKYVELRCDPISGHTALYWYRQSLGQGPEFLIYFQGTGAADDSGLPNDRFFAVRPEGSVSTLKIQRTERGDSAVYLCASSLQGAGGSEAFFGQGTRLTVV.

This clonotype came up many times. The chain has TRBV12-3 or TRBV12-4 and TRBJ2-3, with D perhaps matching TRBD1 or TRBD2 (6 bases each). The V end was cut by 6 bases, the J end by 4 bases, with 20 bases between. This CDR3 is 16 amino acids long. The DNA for the CDR3 is TGTGCCAGCAGCCCCTCGGGGGCAGGGTTATCAGATACGCAGTATTTT. Protein: CASSPSGAGLSDTQYF.

This clonotype was observed many times. This chain joins TRBV20-1 and TRBJ2-1, with 7 bases that match TRBD1. The CDR3 runs 14 residues. V was clipped by 3 bases and J by 12 bases; unmatched bases: 14. CDR1 and CDR2 from the germline V gene are DFQATT and SNEGSKA (reference sequence). CDR3 in DNA: TGCAGTGCTAGCCCGGGACAGTCGATAGGTTGGCAGTTCTTC. This translates into CSASPGQSIGWQFF.

This clonotype was seen many times. J is TRBJ2-1 and V is TRBV10-3; D is unclear. Germline CDR1 reads ENHRY; CDR2 reads SYGVKD. V lost 10 bases and J lost 0, with 13 bases in between. The CDR3 is made up of 14 amino acids. The CDR3 coding sequence is TGTGCCACTCGAGGCGGCAGCTCCTACAATGAGCAGTTCTTC. Its protein product is CATRGGSSYNEQFF.

This CDR3 reads CASSLAGKDRPRYITYTDTQYF. The DNA of the CDR3 is TGTGCCAGCAGCTTAGCTGGAAAGGACAGACCCAGATATATCACTTACACAGATACGCAGTATTTT. The chain has TRBV7-9 and TRBJ2-3; maybe TRBD1 (6 bases). Germline V lookup: CDR1 SEHNR, CDR2 FQNEAQ (reference sequence). This CDR3 contains 22 residues. The V and J ends lost 0 bases and 2 bases respectively, with 30 bases between them.

This clonotype is a singleton in its sample. A read error may be the cause here, since a much bigger clone is one base away. The rearrangement uses TRBV3-1 and TRBJ2-5; D unclear. Germline V gene data show CDR1 as LGHDT and CDR2 as YNNKEL (reference sequence). The CDR3 extends over 12 amino acids. CDR3 residues: CASGQPQETQYF. CDR3 DNA: TGTGCCAGCGGCCAACCTCAAGAGACCCAGTACTTC.

The CDR3 region has the DNA TGTGCCAGCAGCTTAGAGGGTAGCATCCTATTTAATGAGCAGTTCTTC. It yields the protein CASSLEGSILFNEQFF. The chain is built from TRBV7-2 and TRBJ2-1; D is uncertain. This CDR3 is built from 16 residues. The germline CDR1 and CDR2 sequences are SGHTA and FQGNSA. Trimming pared 1 base from V and 7 bases from J, leaving 17 bases between.

The gene calls are TRBV11-2 and TRBJ2-7, with D possibly matching TRBD2 (7 bases). The V end was cut by 3 bases, the J end by 9 bases, with 18 bases between. The CDR3 covers 14 residues. CDR1 SGHAT and CDR2 FQNNGV come from the germline V gene. The DNA for the CDR3 is TGTGCCAGCAGCTTGGGGGGCGGGGGTATGGCGCAGTACTTC. Residues: CASSLGGGGMAQYF.

This clonotype has at least ten counts. The rearrangement uses TRBV10-3 and TRBJ1-3; D is ambiguous. This CDR3 is built from 14 residues. Germline V gives CDR1 ENHRY, CDR2 SYGVKD. Trimming shortened V by 0 bases and J by 4 bases, and 7 bases separated the two germline ends. CDR3 coding DNA: TGTGCCATCAGTGAGTCCGTCGCCGGAAACACCATATATTTT. The encoded protein is CAISESVAGNTIYF.

This clonotype was counted only a few times. The chain employs TRBV9 and TRBJ1-3; the D gene is possibly TRBD1 (6 bases). Trimming took off 2 bases at V and 0 bases at J, with 9 bases between the two ends. This CDR3 is built from 15 residues. Germline V gives CDR1 SGDLS, CDR2 YYNGEE. CDR3 loop: CASSVPDSSGNTIYF. In nucleotides, the CDR3 is TGTGCCAGCAGCGTTCCGGACAGCTCTGGAAACACCATATATTTT.

V gene TRBV9 combines with J gene TRBJ2-1; 9 nucleotides line up with TRBD2. The CDR3 has 16 residues. The germline gives CDR1 SGDLS, CDR2 YYNGEE. The V gene end was trimmed by 4 bases and the J gene end by 8 bases; junction bases not matched to a gene: 13. CDR3 region: CASSPLLGGRGDEQFF. CDR3 DNA sequence: TGTGCCAGCAGCCCCCTCTTGGGCGGGAGGGGGGATGAGCAGTTCTTC.

V is TRBV11-3 and J is TRBJ1-1; maybe TRBD1 (6 bases). Trimming stripped 5 bases from V and 1 base from J, with 14 bases between. CDR1 is SGHNT, CDR2 YENEEA, per germline. CDR3 length: 15 amino acids. In nucleotides, the CDR3 is TGTGCCAGCAGCGGGAACAGGGTTTGGAACACTGAAGCTTTCTTT. This encodes CASSGNRVWNTEAFF.

V is TRBV6-1 and J is TRBJ2-7; D remains unclear. The CDR3 contains 14 residues. Germline CDR1 reads MNHNS; CDR2 reads SASEGT. V lost 5 bases, J lost 2 bases, and 13 bases lay in between. CDR3 region: CASSYALSAYEQYF. The CDR3 coding sequence is TGTGCCAGCAGTTATGCACTATCAGCCTACGAGCAGTACTTC.

This clonotype was seen only a few times. Relative to the germline gene, one junction end is altered; a read error may explain this. V usage is TRBV13 and J usage is TRBJ1-5; TRBD1 matches at 8 bases. Germline CDR1 reads PRHDT; CDR2 reads FYEKMQ (reference sequence). The CDR3 runs to 18 residues. CDR3 DNA: TGTACCAGCAGCTTAGGCCTATGGCCAGGGGGCGCACATCAGCCCCAGCATTTT. Protein product: CTSSLGLWPGGAHQPQHF.

In its sample, this clonotype was seen many times. This chain uses TRBV11-3 with TRBJ2-5; D perhaps matches TRBD1 (5 bases). Germline-derived CDR1 and CDR2 are SGHNT and YENEEA. The CDR3 consists of 13 residues. Trimming removed 5 bases at V and 5 bases at J, with 12 bases between. CDR3 bases: TGTGCCAGCAGCCCCGACAGTTCGGAGACCCAGTACTTC. It is translated as CASSPDSSETQYF.

This clonotype was seen repeatedly, ten times or more. This chain connects TRBV6-6 to TRBJ2-7; TRBD1 matches 10 bases. J was trimmed by 6 bases and V by 0 bases; bases with no gene match: 5. This CDR3 has 15 residues. In germline, CDR1 is MNHNY, CDR2 SVGAGI (reference sequence). The CDR3 bases are TGTGCCAGCAGTTACTCAGACAGGGGGCTCTTCGAGCAGTACTTC. Encoded protein: CASSYSDRGLFEQYF.